These 4 T cell receptor beta chains were all obtained from the same sample, sequenced in a study of tumor and adjacent non-tumor tissue in lung cancer. A modified ARM-PCR protocol with three rounds of nested PCR amplified TCRbeta. TCRdb reprocessed the multiplex PCR reads with MiXCR, giving one entry per CDR3 protein. The profile shows 68,000 or so distinct CDR3 sequences, roughly 56% of them singletons. This sample's RNA came from whole unsorted tissue. The sequenced sample consisted of lung tumor tissue. All receptors come from a man aged 45 to 65 with non-small cell lung cancer.

This clonotype came up a few times. Relative to the germline gene, one junction end is altered; a read error may explain this. The CDR3 coding sequence is TGCAGCGTTGTACTCAGGCGGGGGGGCACGGATACGCAGTATTTT. As protein: CSVVLRRGGTDTQYF. The V gene is TRBV29-1, the J gene TRBJ2-3, with 9 positions matching TRBD2. The CDR3 consists of 15 residues. CDR1 is SQVTM, CDR2 ANQGSEA, per germline.

This clonotype was recorded only once. Its ends do not fully match the called genes, so a read error is possible. The chain couples TRBV5-6 to TRBJ2-2, with no clear D. This CDR3 has 14 amino acids. The germline V gene encodes CDR1 SGHDT and CDR2 YYEEEE. The CDR3 is CANSLTRNIGELFF. CDR3 nucleotide sequence: TGTGCCAACAGCTTGACACGGAACATCGGGGAGCTGTTTTTT. Variable domain in full (rest from reference TRBV5-6 and TRBJ2-2): DAGVTQSPTHLIKTRGQQVTLRCSPKSGHDTVSWYQQALGQGPQFIFQYYEEEERQRGNFPDRFSGHQFPNYSSELNVNALLLGDSALYLCANSLTRNIGELFFGEGSRLTVL.

Details on this clonotype: The junction differs from germline at one of its ends, possibly a read error. The chain is built from TRBV4-1 and TRBJ2-1; 10 positions agree with TRBD2. The germline gives CDR1 MGHRA, CDR2 YSYEKL. There are 16 residues in the CDR3. In DNA form, the CDR3 reads TGCGCCAGCAGCCCATGGAGTAGCGGGAGGAACAATGAACAGTTCTTC. Protein sequence: CASSPWSSGRNNEQFF.

This clonotype was recorded a few times. J is TRBJ2-3 and V is TRBV2, with TRBD1 as a possible D gene (6 bases). The CDR3 loop spans 14 amino acids. V lost 6 bases and J 3 bases, leaving 13 bases between the germline ends. Germline V gives CDR1 SNHLY, CDR2 FYNNEI. CDR3 amino acids: CASSVDQGTDTQYF. The DNA for the CDR3 is TGTGCCAGCAGCGTTGATCAGGGGACAGATACGCAGTATTTT.